What follows are 2 T cell receptor beta chains derived from one specimen sequenced in a study of blood T cell repertoires in COVID-19. The method was immunoSEQ multiplex PCR; TCRdb's version includes in-frame clones alone and lacks a portion of them. The table has 60,000 to 75,000 clones, approximately 91% seen once; the top ten hold around 1.5%. Sequencing used peripheral blood. Receptors originate from a human donor in a cohort sampled during active COVID-19.

The gene calls are TRBV4-2 and TRBJ1-5; D is possibly TRBD1 (6 bases). V was shortened by 1 base and J by 4 bases, with 17 bases between the two germline ends. Germline CDR1 is LGHNA and CDR2 is YNFKEQ. The CDR3 runs 17 residues. In DNA, the CDR3 is TGTGCCAGCAGCCAAGCGAACTTGGGGGCGGATAATCAGCCCCAGCATTTT. Translation gives CASSQANLGADNQPQHF.

This chain joins TRBV7-9 and TRBJ2-5; no reliable D call. The CDR3 extends over 13 amino acids. V lost 3 bases to trimming and J lost 2 bases, with 7 bases between them. Germline V gives CDR1 SEHNR, CDR2 FQNEAQ (reference sequence). The CDR3 protein is CASSLRLQETQYF. The DNA of the CDR3 is TGTGCCAGCAGCTTGAGGCTGCAAGAGACCCAGTACTTC.